This paragraph covers one TCR beta chain sequence. Its target is unknown. This entry belongs to a study of identical twins. Regarding the study as a whole: Monozygotic twins shared more out-of-frame TCR alpha than recombination models predicted. Diverse VJ usage suggested most zero-insertion clonotypes were not invariant T cells.

A universal primer site was added by template switching, and unique molecular identifiers were carried by the cDNA. TCRdb passed the 5' RACE reads through MiXCR, listing each CDR3 protein once. Of 420,000 or so distinct CDR3 sequences in the sample, roughly 18% are singletons; the top ten hold roughly 12%. Among all donors, each was a healthy Caucasian. From germline, CDR1 is MGHRA and CDR2 YSYEKL. Trimming took 0 bases from V and 4 from J, leaving 5 bases between them. The CDR3 is 13 amino acids. The source material was naive T cells sorted from blood. This receptor was identified in a man in his fifties in good health. The genes are TRBV4-1 and TRBJ2-3; no clear D. The CDR3 loop reads CASSQERADTQYF. CDR3 in DNA: TGCGCCAGCAGCCAAGAGAGAGCAGATACGCAGTATTTT.